This TCR beta chain was profiled in a study of T cell repertoires in cytomegalovirus infection. Study in general: An indication of both CMV infection and matching HLA type came from public TCR beta signatures.

TCRdb re-called the reads through MiXCR, storing one row per CDR3 protein. The table records about 320,000 distinct CDR3 sequences, more than 8% of them present only once. This clonotype occurred many times. Its cognate antigen is unknown. Study findings and constraints: Clonotypes of TCR beta that were HLA-C-restricted and CMV-specific dominated the ex vivo response. Public TCR beta family frequency separated CMV-and-HLA carriers, including in an independent cohort.

The CDR3 totals 15 residues. V lost 2 bases, J lost 1 base, and 11 bases lay in between. CDR1 and CDR2 from the germline V gene are SGHTA and FQGNSA. This rearrangement joins TRBV7-2 to TRBJ1-1; no clear D gene. This clonotype originated in a human donor in good health (CMV status not recorded). Some clones in this sample may be carry-over from other donors' samples. Sequencing was carried out using PBMCs. The CDR3 DNA reads as TGTGCCAGCAGCTTACATCCAGGTACGAACACTGAAGCTTTCTTT. It yields the protein CASSLHPGTNTEAFF.